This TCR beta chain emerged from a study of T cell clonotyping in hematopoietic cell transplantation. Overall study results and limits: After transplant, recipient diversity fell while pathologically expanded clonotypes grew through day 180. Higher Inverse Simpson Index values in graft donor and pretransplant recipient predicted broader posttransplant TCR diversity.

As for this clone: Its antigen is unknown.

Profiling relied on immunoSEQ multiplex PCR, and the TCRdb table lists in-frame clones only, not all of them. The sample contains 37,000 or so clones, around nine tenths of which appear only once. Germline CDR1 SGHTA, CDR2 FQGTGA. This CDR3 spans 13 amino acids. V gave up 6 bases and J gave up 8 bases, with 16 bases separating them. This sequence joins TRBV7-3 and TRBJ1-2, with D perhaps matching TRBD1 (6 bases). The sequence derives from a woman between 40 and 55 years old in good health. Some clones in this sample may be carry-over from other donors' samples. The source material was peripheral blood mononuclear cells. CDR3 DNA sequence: TGTGCCAGCAGTTTAGGGGGGAGTAACGGCTACACCTTC. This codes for CASSLGGSNGYTF. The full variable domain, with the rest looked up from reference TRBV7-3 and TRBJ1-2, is GAGVSQTPSNKVTEKGKYVELRCDPISGHTALYWYRQSLGQGPEFLIYFQGTGAADDSGLPNDRFFAVRPEGSVSTLKIQRTERGDSAVYLCASSLGGSNGYTFGSGTRLTVV.